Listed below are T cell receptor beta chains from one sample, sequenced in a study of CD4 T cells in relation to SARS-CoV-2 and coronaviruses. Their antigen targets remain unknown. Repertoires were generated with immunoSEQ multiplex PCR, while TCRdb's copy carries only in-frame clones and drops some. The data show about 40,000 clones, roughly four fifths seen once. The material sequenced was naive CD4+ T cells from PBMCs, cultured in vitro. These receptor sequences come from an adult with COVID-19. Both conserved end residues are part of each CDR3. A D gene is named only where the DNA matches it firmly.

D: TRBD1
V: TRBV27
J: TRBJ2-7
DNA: TGTGCCAGCAGTTTTTGGGACAGGGTGACCTACGAGCAGTACTTC
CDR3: CASSFWDRVTYEQYF

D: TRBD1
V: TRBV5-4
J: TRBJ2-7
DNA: TGTGCCAGCAGCACCCGGACAGGGGGCTACGAGCAGTACTTC
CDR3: CASSTRTGGYEQYF

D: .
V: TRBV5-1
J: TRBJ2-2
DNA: TGCGCCAGCAGCCCAACGGACAGGAACACCGGGGAGCTGTTTTTT
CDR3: CASSPTDRNTGELFF

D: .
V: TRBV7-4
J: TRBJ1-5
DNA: TGTGCCAGCAGCTCAATAGTTGTTAGAGGGCAGCCCCAGCATTTT
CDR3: CASSSIVVRGQPQHF

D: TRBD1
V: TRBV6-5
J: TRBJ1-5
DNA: TGTGCCAGCAGAGGGACAGGCTTCAATCAGCCCCAGCATTTT
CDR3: CASRGTGFNQPQHF

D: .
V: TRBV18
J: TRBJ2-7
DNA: TGTGCCAGCTCACCTCGACAGGCTCGGAGTACCTACGAGCAGTACTTC
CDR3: CASSPRQARSTYEQYF

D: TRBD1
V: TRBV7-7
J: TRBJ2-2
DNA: TGTGCTAGCAGCCCCGGGACAGGGGGCGCTTATGACACCGGGGAGCTGTTTTTT
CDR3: CASSPGTGGAYDTGELFF

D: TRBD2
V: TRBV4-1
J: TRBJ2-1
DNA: TGCGCCAGCAGCCGGTCGGGACTAGCGGCCTACAATGAGCAGTTCTTC
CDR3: CASSRSGLAAYNEQFF

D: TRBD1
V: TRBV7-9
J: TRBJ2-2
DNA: TGTGCCAGCAGCTTAATGACAAGGGGGCGCGTCACCGGGGAGCTGTTTTTT
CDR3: CASSLMTRGRVTGELFF

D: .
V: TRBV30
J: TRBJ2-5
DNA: TGTGCCTGGAGTGTACTGGACGATCAACAAGAGACCCAGTACTTC
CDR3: CAWSVLDDQQETQYF

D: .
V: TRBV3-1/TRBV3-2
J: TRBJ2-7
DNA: TGTGCCAGCAGCCCACGAGTCCGGGACTTACGATCCTACGAGCAGTACTTC
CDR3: CASSPRVRDLRSYEQYF

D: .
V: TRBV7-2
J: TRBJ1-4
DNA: TGTGCCAGCAGCAAGGGGAGTGCAACTAATGAAAAACTGTTTTTT
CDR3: CASSKGSATNEKLFF